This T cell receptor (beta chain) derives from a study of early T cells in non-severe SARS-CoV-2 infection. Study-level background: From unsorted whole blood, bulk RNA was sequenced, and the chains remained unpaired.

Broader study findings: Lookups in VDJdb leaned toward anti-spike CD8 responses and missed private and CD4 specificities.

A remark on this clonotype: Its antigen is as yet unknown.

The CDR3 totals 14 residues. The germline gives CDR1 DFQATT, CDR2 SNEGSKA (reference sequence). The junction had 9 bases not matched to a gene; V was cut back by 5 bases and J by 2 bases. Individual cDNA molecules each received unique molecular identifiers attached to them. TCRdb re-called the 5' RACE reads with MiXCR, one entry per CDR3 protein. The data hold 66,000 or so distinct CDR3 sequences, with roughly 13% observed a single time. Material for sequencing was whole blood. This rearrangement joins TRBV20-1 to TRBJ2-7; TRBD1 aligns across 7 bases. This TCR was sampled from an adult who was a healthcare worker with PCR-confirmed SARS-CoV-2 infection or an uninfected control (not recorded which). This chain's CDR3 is CSALPGQPPYEQYF. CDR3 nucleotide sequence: TGCAGTGCTTTGCCGGGACAGCCTCCCTACGAGCAGTACTTC.